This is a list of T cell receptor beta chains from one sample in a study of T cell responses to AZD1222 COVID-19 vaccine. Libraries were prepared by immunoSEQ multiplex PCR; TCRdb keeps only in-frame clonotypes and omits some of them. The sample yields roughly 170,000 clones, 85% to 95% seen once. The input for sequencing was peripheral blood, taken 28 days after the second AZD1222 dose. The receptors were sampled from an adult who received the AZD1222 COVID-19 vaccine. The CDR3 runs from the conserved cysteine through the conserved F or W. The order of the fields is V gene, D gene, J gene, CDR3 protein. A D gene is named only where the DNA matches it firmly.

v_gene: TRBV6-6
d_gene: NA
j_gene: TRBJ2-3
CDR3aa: CASSTIAGRSTDTQYF

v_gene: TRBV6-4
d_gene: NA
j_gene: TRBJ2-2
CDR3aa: CASSDSSNTGELFF

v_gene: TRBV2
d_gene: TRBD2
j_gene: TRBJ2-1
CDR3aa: CASGGTRLNEQFF

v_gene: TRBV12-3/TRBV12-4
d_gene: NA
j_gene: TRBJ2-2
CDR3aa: CASRLGSGELFF

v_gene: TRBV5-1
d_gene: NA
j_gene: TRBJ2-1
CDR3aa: CASSWKGPGNEQFF

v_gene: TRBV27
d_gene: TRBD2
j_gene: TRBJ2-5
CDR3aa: CASSFSGSGPTQYF

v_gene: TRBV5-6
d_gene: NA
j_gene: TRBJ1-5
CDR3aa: CASSLEGRMGQPQHF

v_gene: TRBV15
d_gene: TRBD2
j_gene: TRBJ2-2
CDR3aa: CATSRDRLAGGPHTGELFF

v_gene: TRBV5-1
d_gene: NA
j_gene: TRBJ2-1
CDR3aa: CASSSGLAHNEQFF

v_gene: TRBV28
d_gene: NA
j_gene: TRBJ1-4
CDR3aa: CASREGGTNEKLFF

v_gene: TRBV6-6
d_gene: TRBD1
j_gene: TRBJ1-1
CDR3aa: CASSYGGQGLDTEAFF

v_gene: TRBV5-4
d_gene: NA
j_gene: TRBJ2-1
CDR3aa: CASSLGSNRANEQFF

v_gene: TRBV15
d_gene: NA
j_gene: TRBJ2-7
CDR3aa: CATSRDFAGNEQYF

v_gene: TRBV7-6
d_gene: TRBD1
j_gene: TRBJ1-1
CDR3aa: CASSAISPRDRKMNTEAFF